This T cell receptor beta chain derives from a study of blood T cell repertoires in COVID-19 (dated by TCRdb to the early 2020s). Turning to the overall study: Collaborator samples came from the United States, Italy and Spain and covered acute and convalescent phases of COVID-19. Where available, HLA class I and class II types were obtained from metadata supplied by the sample provider rather than from assay-based typing. A freely available public database, intended as a resource for researchers studying the immune response to SARS-CoV-2, is where the repertoires were released. The samples were drawn from two sources: the first 160 participants of the ongoing ImmuneRACE study, and over 1,000 subjects contributed by 6 global collaborators. The dataset comprised deeply sampled blood TCRbeta repertoires from subjects exposed to, actively infected with, or recovered from COVID-19. The material from the prospective study consisted of cDNA or gDNA derived from T cells, B-cell-depleted T cells, or PBMCs. Nearly every sample came with metadata listing a de-identified subject ID, COVID-19 status, age in years and sex.

On the study overall, not on this receptor specifically: Clinical and demographic metadata were provided uncurated, with the amount varying by source and participant.

Only a few counts were recorded for this clone. The clone's antigen remains unknown. No clone much larger than this one lies a single base away; base qualities are absent. The immunoSEQ Assay, a bias-controlled multiplex PCR, was used to amplify TCRbeta CDR3 regions from genomic DNA. As for the original processing: The number of nucleated cells in each sample was estimated by amplification of reference gene primers within the assay. Sequence reads were collapsed and filtered to measure the absolute abundance of every unique TCRbeta CDR3 rearrangement. Productive Simpson clonality was computed per sample as the square root of Simpson's diversity index over productive rearrangements. TCRdb took over this immuneACCESS table, retaining in-frame rearrangements with V and J assigned. Such tables are incomplete; in checked studies, under half of the missing clones stem from an unresolved V gene, and the remainder is unexplained. Clonal size and the V and J genes are those of that table, whereas D and trimming came from the DNA. This sample is represented by around 200,000 clones; around 80% of them were singletons. In total, the top ten clones hold 13% of the sample.

Another Seattle source contributed samples from volunteer blood donors who had recovered from COVID-19. The collaborating institutions used their own protocols to collect whole blood in K2EDTA tubes. For TCRbeta analysis, collaborator samples were shipped as frozen whole blood, as isolated PBMCs, or as DNA extracted from either sample type. This clonotype was obtained from a man aged 45-65 years who had recovered from COVID-19. The sample was peripheral blood.

The sequenced DNA: TGTGCCAGCAGTGACGGGACAGGGAACACCGGGGAGCTGTTTTTT. Its protein is CASSDGTGNTGELFF. This chain joins TRBV6-4 to TRBJ2-2; TRBD1 lines up with 8 middle nucleotides. The CDR3 has 15 amino acids, counting the end cysteine and phenylalanine. Just CDR3 DNA is preserved here, 45 bases in frame from base 1. The junction shows trimming of 2 bases on V and 1 base on J, and the gene matches do not reach 0 bases of it. From the germline V gene, CDR1 is MRHNA and CDR2 is SNTAGT.